A single sample gave rise to the 28 T cell receptor beta chains below, sequenced in a study of identical twins. TCRdb passed the 5' RACE reads through MiXCR, listing each CDR3 protein once. Of some 240,000 distinct CDR3 sequences listed, about 8.3% were seen once; the top ten hold around 3%. These data are also associated with another study on yellow fever vaccine responses in identical twins.

The sequenced material came from CD8+ T cells sorted from blood. The receptors shown here come from a woman under 30 in good health.

This clonotype was observed many times. The V and J genes are TRBV29-1 and TRBJ2-1; TRBD2 might be the D (5 bases). The CDR3 is 12 residues long. V was shortened by 0 bases and J by 10 bases, with 10 bases between the two germline ends. The germline gives CDR1 SQVTM, CDR2 ANQGSEA. This CDR3 reads CSVEEATTEQFF. CDR3 DNA: TGCAGCGTTGAAGAGGCGACTACCGAGCAGTTCTTC.

J is TRBJ2-3 and V is TRBV10-3; TRBD2 might be the D (5 bases). Germline CDR1 ENHRY, CDR2 SYGVKD. This CDR3 is 19 amino acids long. V lost 4 bases, J lost 0 bases, and 23 bases lay in between. Here the CDR3 reads CAISGPEFGGLTSTDTQYF. In nucleotides, the CDR3 is TGTGCCATCAGTGGCCCTGAATTTGGCGGACTTACTAGCACAGATACGCAGTATTTT.

The chain joins TRBV29-1 to TRBJ2-1, with D possibly matching TRBD2 (5 bases). V lost 4 bases to trimming and J lost 8 bases, with 12 bases between them. The CDR3 loop spans 12 amino acids. Germline CDR1 and CDR2: SQVTM and ANQGSEA. For the CDR3, the DNA is TGCAGCGTTGCCGCGAGGGCCGATGAGCAGTTCTTC. Its protein product is CSVAARADEQFF.

Many counts were recorded for this clonotype. The chain combines TRBV4-3 with TRBJ1-2; no definite D call. This CDR3 has 17 amino acids. Germline V gives CDR1 LGHNA, CDR2 YSLEER. Trimming took off 0 bases at V and 1 base at J, with 15 bases between the two ends. For the CDR3, the DNA is TGCGCCAGCAGCCAAGAGGCGGAGGACGGCGTTAACTATGGCTACACCTTC. Translation gives CASSQEAEDGVNYGYTF.

CDR3 DNA sequence: TGCAGCGTTCCGGGGACAGCCACCTACGAGCAGTACTTC. Protein: CSVPGTATYEQYF. The chain couples TRBV29-1 to TRBJ2-7; 7 bases match TRBD1. This CDR3 has 13 amino acids. Germline CDR1 and CDR2: SQVTM and ANQGSEA. Trimming cost V 5 bases and J 2 bases; bases outside gene matches: 6.

This clonotype was counted between two and nine times. The rearrangement uses TRBV29-1 and TRBJ2-3, with TRBD1 identical over 9 bases. V shed 1 base and J 3 bases; nucleotides not matched to a gene: 8. CDR3 length: 16 residues. Germline CDR1 reads SQVTM; CDR2 reads ANQGSEA. The CDR3 reads CSVEGSTGTGTDTQYF. CDR3 sequence (DNA): TGCAGCGTTGAAGGTTCAACCGGGACAGGGACAGATACGCAGTATTTT.

This clonotype was recorded at least ten times. The J gene is TRBJ2-1, the V gene TRBV20-1; 11 nucleotides agree with TRBD1. The CDR3 sequence is 16 residues long. Trimming took 0 bases from V and 4 from J; bases not matched to a gene: 5. From germline, CDR1 is DFQATT and CDR2 SNEGSKA (reference sequence). CDR3 coding DNA: TGCAGTGCTAGAGATTGGACAGGGGGCCCGTACAATGAGCAGTTCTTC. Translated, it gives CSARDWTGGPYNEQFF.

This clonotype came up a few times. The chain employs TRBV7-9 and TRBJ2-7, with TRBD2 matching over 7 bases. This CDR3 spans 13 amino acids. The V gene end was trimmed by 5 bases and the J gene end by 3 bases; junction bases not matched to a gene: 4. CDR1 and CDR2 (germline): SEHNR, FQNEAQ (reference sequence). The CDR3 loop reads CASSPASGYEQYF. CDR3 coding DNA: TGTGCCAGCAGCCCCGCTAGCGGCTACGAGCAGTACTTC.

There are a few counts of this clonotype. The chain has TRBV7-9 and TRBJ2-1; tentative D call: TRBD1 (7 bases). This CDR3 region has 12 residues. Germline V gives CDR1 SEHNR, CDR2 FQNEAQ (reference sequence). Trimming pared 5 bases from V and 9 bases from J, leaving 11 bases between. CDR3 amino acids: CASSAQGGEQFF. CDR3 coding DNA: TGTGCCAGCAGCGCGCAGGGGGGTGAGCAGTTCTTC.

This clonotype was seen more than once but under ten times. V gene TRBV2 combines with J gene TRBJ2-1, with a possible D match to TRBD2 (5 bases). The CDR3 has 14 residues. V dropped 1 base and J dropped 1 base, with 5 bases sitting between them. Germline values: CDR1 SNHLY, CDR2 FYNNEI. CDR3 loop: CASSEGRSYNEQFF. The CDR3 nucleotides read TGTGCCAGCAGTGAAGGGAGGTCCTACAATGAGCAGTTCTTC. Combining the CDR3 with reference TRBV2 and TRBJ2-1 gives the whole variable domain EPEVTQTPSHQVTQMGQEVILRCVPISNHLYFYWYRQILGQKVEFLVSFYNNEISEKSEIFDDQFSVERPDGSNFTLKIRSTKLEDSAMYFCASSEGRSYNEQFFGPGTRLTVL.

There are a few counts of this clonotype. J is TRBJ2-2 and V is TRBV7-6; D not resolved. There are 16 residues in the CDR3. V was cut by 1 base and J by 5 bases, with 14 bases left in between. Germline V gene sequence: CDR1 SGHVS, CDR2 FNYEAQ. The chain's CDR3 is CASSLVLGATTGELFF. CDR3 coding DNA: TGTGCCAGCAGCTTAGTACTGGGCGCGACGACCGGGGAGCTGTTTTTT.

This clonotype has ten or more counts. This chain joins TRBV7-9 and TRBJ2-3, with 10 bases matching TRBD2. This CDR3 is built from 15 residues. Looked up from germline, CDR1 is SEHNR and CDR2 is FQNEAQ (reference sequence). The J segment lost 5 bases and the V segment lost 5 bases, leaving 7 bases of the junction unmatched. The CDR3 DNA is TGTGCCAGCAGCGAAGCGGGAGGGCCGCTAGATACGCAGTATTTT. This gives the protein CASSEAGGPLDTQYF. Variable domain in full (rest from reference TRBV7-9 and TRBJ2-3): DTGVSQNPRHKITKRGQNVTFRCDPISEHNRLYWYRQTLGQGPEFLTYFQNEAQLEKSRLLSDRFSAERPKGSFSTLEIQRTEQGDSAMYLCASSEAGGPLDTQYFGPGTRLTVL.

This clonotype was seen a handful of times. This chain connects TRBV2 to TRBJ2-5; D tentatively fits TRBD1 or TRBD2 (5 bases each). This CDR3 comprises 14 residues. The V gene lost 3 bases and the J gene lost 4 bases, with 12 bases spanning the gap. Per the germline V gene, CDR1 is SNHLY and CDR2 is FYNNEI. The CDR3 is CASSEGETGETQYF. The CDR3 region has the DNA TGTGCCAGCAGTGAGGGGGAGACGGGAGAGACCCAGTACTTC. The full variable domain, rest sourced from reference TRBV2 and TRBJ2-5, is EPEVTQTPSHQVTQMGQEVILRCVPISNHLYFYWYRQILGQKVEFLVSFYNNEISEKSEIFDDQFSVERPDGSNFTLKIRSTKLEDSAMYFCASSEGETGETQYFGPGTRLLVL.

The chain joins TRBV13 to TRBJ2-7; weak D call: TRBD2 (5 bases). The CDR3 consists of 14 residues. With 8 bases removed from V and 0 bases from J, the gap between germline ends came to 14 bases. Germline values: CDR1 PRHDT, CDR2 FYEKMQ (reference sequence). Here the CDR3 reads CASVPSGSSYEQYF. The DNA for the CDR3 is TGTGCCAGCGTTCCGAGCGGCAGCTCCTACGAGCAGTACTTC. The complete variable domain, with remaining parts taken from reference TRBV13 and TRBJ2-7, reads AAGVIQSPRHLIKEKRETATLKCYPIPRHDTVYWYQQGPGQDPQFLISFYEKMQSDKGSIPDRFSAQQFSDYHSELNMSSLELGDSALYFCASVPSGSSYEQYFGPGTRLTVT.

This clonotype was seen many times. The chain couples TRBV4-3 to TRBJ2-6; no firm D call. Trimming took off 0 bases at V and 1 base at J, with 7 bases between the two ends. Germline CDR1 and CDR2: LGHNA and YSLEER. CDR3 length equals 16 residues. In DNA form, the CDR3 reads TGCGCCAGCAGCCAAGACCTGGGATCTGGGGCCAACGTCCTGACTTTC. This encodes CASSQDLGSGANVLTF.

This clonotype appeared a few times. This sequence joins TRBV11-2 and TRBJ2-7; no firm D call. V was trimmed by 2 bases and J by 5 bases, leaving 13 bases between them. Looked up from germline, CDR1 is SGHAT and CDR2 is FQNNGV. CDR3 length: 14 amino acids. The CDR3 DNA sequence: TGTGCCAGCAGCTTAACCCATCCCTCTGACGAGCAGTACTTC. It encodes CASSLTHPSDEQYF.

The CDR3 nucleotides are TGCGCCAGCAGCCCGGATGGAGCGGGCACAGATACGCAGTATTTT. This gives the protein CASSPDGAGTDTQYF. This chain uses TRBV4-1 with TRBJ2-3, with D perhaps TRBD2 (5 bases). The CDR3 length is 15 residues. Trimming took off 4 bases at V and 1 base at J, with 12 bases between the two ends. Germline CDR1 reads MGHRA; CDR2 reads YSYEKL.

This clonotype was counted at least ten times. This chain joins TRBV7-9 and TRBJ2-1, with 9 bases fitting TRBD2. Germline V gene data show CDR1 as SEHNR and CDR2 as FQNEAQ (reference sequence). V shed 1 base and J 7 bases; nucleotides not matched to a gene: 8. This CDR3 is 16 amino acids long. The CDR3 DNA sequence: TGTGCCAGCAGCTTAGTCCAGCGGGGGGAGGGGAATGAGCAGTTCTTC. Translation gives CASSLVQRGEGNEQFF.

Only a few counts were recorded for this clonotype. The chain couples TRBV27 to TRBJ2-1; maybe TRBD2 (5 bases). The CDR3 spans 11 residues. The V end lost 8 bases, the J end lost 8 bases, and 10 bases lay between the germline ends. Per the germline V gene, CDR1 is MNHEY and CDR2 is SMNVEV (reference sequence). The chain's CDR3 is CASCGLDEQFF. The CDR3 coding sequence is TGTGCCAGCTGCGGGTTGGATGAGCAGTTCTTC.

The chain links TRBV20-1 to TRBJ2-7; D perhaps matches TRBD2 (7 bases). Germline loops: CDR1 DFQATT, CDR2 SNEGSKA (reference sequence). Trimming removed 1 base at V and 5 bases at J, with 21 bases between. The CDR3 extends over 16 amino acids. The CDR3 bases are TGCAGTGCTAGAGCTAGGGGGGGGACCTACTATGACGAGCAGTACTTC. It translates to CSARARGGTYYDEQYF.

The chain links TRBV5-6 to TRBJ2-5; 8 nucleotides match TRBD1. This CDR3 has 14 amino acids. The germline CDR1 and CDR2 sequences are SGHDT and YYEEEE. V lost 2 bases to trimming and J lost 4 bases; unmatched junction nucleotides: 4. This CDR3 reads CASSFGTGLETQYF. CDR3 DNA: TGTGCCAGCAGCTTCGGGACAGGATTAGAGACCCAGTACTTC.

In its sample, this clonotype was seen a few times. The chain links TRBV4-2 to TRBJ2-7, with 7 nucleotides matching TRBD2. The CDR3 has 15 residues. Unmatched junction bases numbered 4, after V lost 0 bases and J lost 2 bases. Germline-derived CDR1 and CDR2 are LGHNA and YNFKEQ. CDR3 loop: CASSQEEGGTYEQYF. In DNA form, the CDR3 reads TGTGCCAGCAGCCAAGAGGAGGGAGGGACCTACGAGCAGTACTTC.

The table lists this clonotype with many counts. The chain is built from TRBV12-3 or TRBV12-4 and TRBJ2-5; no firm D call. Trimming removed 7 bases at V and 4 bases at J, with 19 bases between. This CDR3 has 15 amino acids. CDR3 sequence reads: CASNSEDPLAETQYF. CDR3 nucleotides: TGTGCCAGCAATTCGGAAGACCCCTTGGCAGAGACCCAGTACTTC.

Ten or more counts support this clonotype. The chain recombines TRBV12-3 or TRBV12-4 with TRBJ2-7, with a weak D call TRBD2 (6 bases). CDR3 size: 13 residues. The germline V and J ends were trimmed by 5 bases and 6 bases, with 14 bases remaining between them. The CDR3 region has the DNA TGTGCCAGCAGTCCGCATGTGGGAGGCGAGCAGTACTTC. Its translation: CASSPHVGGEQYF.

This chain connects TRBV7-8 to TRBJ2-5, with TRBD2 identical over 12 bases. This CDR3 spans 18 amino acids. J was trimmed by 1 base and V by 5 bases; bases with no gene match: 11. Germline V gene lookup returns CDR1 SGHVS and CDR2 FQNEAQ. The CDR3: CASSPYFGLAGSQETQYF. The CDR3 region has the DNA TGTGCCAGCAGCCCCTACTTTGGACTAGCGGGGTCCCAAGAGACCCAGTACTTC. Combining the CDR3 with reference TRBV7-8 and TRBJ2-5 gives the whole variable domain GAGVSQSPRYKVAKRGQDVALRCDPISGHVSLFWYQQALGQGPEFLTYFQNEAQLDKSGLPSDRFFAERPEGSVSTLKIQRTQQEDSAVYLCASSPYFGLAGSQETQYFGPGTRLLVL.

The rearrangement links TRBV4-2 to TRBJ2-1, with a tentative D call TRBD1 (6 bases). CDR1 is LGHNA and CDR2 is YNFKEQ in the germline V gene. Trimming removed 1 base at V and 8 bases at J, with 9 bases between. The CDR3 runs 13 residues. This CDR3 is CASSQVPGDEQFF. CDR3 coding DNA: TGTGCCAGCAGCCAAGTTCCAGGGGATGAGCAGTTCTTC.

The chain is built from TRBV12-5 and TRBJ2-1, with 12 bases aligning to TRBD2. The trim removed 1 base at V and 10 bases at J, leaving 5 bases unmatched. CDR3 length: 15 amino acids. CDR1 and CDR2 (germline): LGHNT, FRNRAP. The CDR3 reads CASGLGTSGDEEQFF. The CDR3 DNA reads TGTGCTAGTGGTTTGGGGACTAGCGGGGACGAGGAGCAGTTCTTC.

This clonotype showed up many times. The genes are TRBV6-2 or TRBV6-3 and TRBJ2-2; 7 nucleotides line up with TRBD1. The CDR3 spans 12 residues. Germline trimming cut 4 bases from V and 11 bases from J; bases unmatched to any gene: 4. Germline lookup yields CDR1 MNHEY and CDR2 SVGEGT. CDR3 nucleotide sequence: TGTGCCAGCAGTTTCGACAGGGTTGAGCTGTTTTTT. It translates to CASSFDRVELFF.